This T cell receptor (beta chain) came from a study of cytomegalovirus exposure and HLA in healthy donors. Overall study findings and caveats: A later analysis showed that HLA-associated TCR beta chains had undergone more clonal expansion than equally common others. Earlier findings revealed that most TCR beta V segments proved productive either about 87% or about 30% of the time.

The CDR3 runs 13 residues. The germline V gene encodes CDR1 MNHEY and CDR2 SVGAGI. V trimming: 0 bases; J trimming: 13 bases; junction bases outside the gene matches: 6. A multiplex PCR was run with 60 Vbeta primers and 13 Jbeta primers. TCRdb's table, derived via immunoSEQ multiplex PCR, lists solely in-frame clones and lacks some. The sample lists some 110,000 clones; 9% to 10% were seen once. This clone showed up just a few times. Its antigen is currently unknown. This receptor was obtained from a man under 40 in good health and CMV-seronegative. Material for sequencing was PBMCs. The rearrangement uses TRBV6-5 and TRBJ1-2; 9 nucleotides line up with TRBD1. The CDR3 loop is CASSYSGQGLSTF. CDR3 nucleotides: TGTGCCAGCAGTTACTCGGGACAGGGACTTAGCACCTTC.